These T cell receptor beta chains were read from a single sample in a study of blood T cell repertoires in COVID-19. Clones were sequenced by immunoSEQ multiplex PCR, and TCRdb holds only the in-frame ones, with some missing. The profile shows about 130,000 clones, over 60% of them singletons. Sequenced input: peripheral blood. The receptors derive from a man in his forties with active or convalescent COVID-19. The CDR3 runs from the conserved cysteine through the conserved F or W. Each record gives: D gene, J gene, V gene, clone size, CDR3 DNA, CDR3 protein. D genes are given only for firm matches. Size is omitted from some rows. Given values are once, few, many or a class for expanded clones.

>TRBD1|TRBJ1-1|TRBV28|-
TGTGCCAGCGCAGACAGGGCTATAGGGGGGAACCCTGAAGCTTTCTTT
CASADRAIGGNPEAFF
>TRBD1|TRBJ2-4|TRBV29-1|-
TGCAGCGTTGAAAAGGGGGCCGCCAAAAACATTCAGTACTTC
CSVEKGAAKNIQYF
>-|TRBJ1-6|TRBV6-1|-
TGTGCCAGCAGTGACAGGGGTAATTCACCCCTCCACTTT
CASSDRGNSPLHF
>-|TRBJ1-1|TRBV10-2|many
TGCGCCAGCAGTGAGTCGGGGCTTACTGAAGCTTTCTTT
CASSESGLTEAFF
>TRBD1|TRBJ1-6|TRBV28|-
TGTGCCAGCAGTTTTGGGGACAGAGACTCACCCCTCCACTTT
CASSFGDRDSPLHF
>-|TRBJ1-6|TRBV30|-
TGTGCCTGGAGGGCTTCCTATAATTCACCCCTCCACTTT
CAWRASYNSPLHF
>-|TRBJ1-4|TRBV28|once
TGTGCCAGCAGTCCTAAGTTAACTAATGAAAAACTGTTTTTT
CASSPKLTNEKLFF
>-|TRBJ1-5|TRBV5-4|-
TGTGCCAGCGGGGGGATAGTGAGCAATCAGCCCCAGCATTTT
CASGGIVSNQPQHF
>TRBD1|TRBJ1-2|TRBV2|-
TGTGCCATCAACAGGGGCCTTTACTATGGCTACACCTTC
CAINRGLYYGYTF
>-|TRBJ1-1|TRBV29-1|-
TGCAGCGTTGAAATCCAACCAGGGGCCCCGAACACTGAAGCTTTCTTT
CSVEIQPGAPNTEAFF
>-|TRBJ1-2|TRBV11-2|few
TGTGCCAGCAGCTTAGATCCGGCAGGGGCAAATAACTATGGCTACACCTTC
CASSLDPAGANNYGYTF
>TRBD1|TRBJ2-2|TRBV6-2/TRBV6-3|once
TGTGCCAGCAGTCACATAGACAGGGACACCGGGGAGCTGTTTTTT
CASSHIDRDTGELFF
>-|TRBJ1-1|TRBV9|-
TGTGCCAGCACCTTGACTCAGGGTTTCACTGAAGCTTTCTTT
CASTLTQGFTEAFF
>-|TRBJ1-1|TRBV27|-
TGTGCCAGCAGTCCGGGGGCGCAGGTAGCGGGCCCTGAAGCTTTCTTT
CASSPGAQVAGPEAFF
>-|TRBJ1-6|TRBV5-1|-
TGCGCCAGCCAAATCGGAGGAGGAGATCCAAATTCACCCCTCCACTTT
CASQIGGGDPNSPLHF
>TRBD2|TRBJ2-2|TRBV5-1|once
TGCGCCAGCAGCTCCAGACTAGCGGGTAGGACCGGGGAGCTGTTTTTT
CASSSRLAGRTGELFF
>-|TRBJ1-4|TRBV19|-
TGTGCCAGTAGTATGGGGGGGGACCGTAATGAAAAACTGTTTTTT
CASSMGGDRNEKLFF
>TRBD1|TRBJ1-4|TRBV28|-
TGTGCCAGCAGCAAATACGGGACAGGGAATGAAAAACTGTTTTTT
CASSKYGTGNEKLFF
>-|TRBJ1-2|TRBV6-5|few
TGTGCCAGCAGTTATTCCAGGCCCGCTAACTATGGCTACACCTTC
CASSYSRPANYGYTF
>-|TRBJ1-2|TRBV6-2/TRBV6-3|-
TGTGCCAGCAGTTACTCGAGGTCGATCAGTGGCTACACCTTC
CASSYSRSISGYTF
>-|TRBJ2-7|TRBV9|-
TGTGCCAGCAGCCCAGTAGTCACAGGGTTTCTTTCCTACGAGCAGTACTTC
CASSPVVTGFLSYEQYF
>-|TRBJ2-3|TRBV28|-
TGTGCCAGCGCAGTGGGGGGGGCGTCAGATACGCAGTATTTT
CASAVGGASDTQYF
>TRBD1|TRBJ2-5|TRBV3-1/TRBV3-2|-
TGTGCCAGCAGCCAAGGGACCCAGGGGGCCCAGTACTTC
CASSQGTQGAQYF
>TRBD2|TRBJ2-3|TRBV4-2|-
TGTGCCAGCAGCCACAATCCCGGGACTAGCGGGGGGAGATGGACAGATACGCAGTATTTT
CASSHNPGTSGGRWTDTQYF
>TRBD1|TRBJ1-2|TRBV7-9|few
TGTGCCAGCAGCCCCCAGGGGGGCGGCTACACCTTC
CASSPQGGGYTF
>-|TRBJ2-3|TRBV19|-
TGTGCCAGTAGTATAACGGGCCAGGGGATAGATACGCAGTATTTT
CASSITGQGIDTQYF
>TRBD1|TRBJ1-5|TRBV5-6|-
TGTGCCAGCAGCTTCCGGGACAGACCCAATCAGCCCCAGCATTTT
CASSFRDRPNQPQHF
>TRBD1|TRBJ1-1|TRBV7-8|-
TGTGCCAGCAGCTTACCCGTAGGACAGGGGGGGACTGCTGAAGCTTTCTTT
CASSLPVGQGGTAEAFF
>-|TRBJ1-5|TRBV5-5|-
TGTGCCAGCAGTTCTGGGTCGGGGGGTAGCAATCAGCCCCAGCATTTT
CASSSGSGGSNQPQHF